A selection of T cell receptor beta chains follows, all from one sample in a study of monozygotic twins with cystic fibrosis. Here immunoSEQ multiplex PCR was the method, and the copy in TCRdb shows in-frame clones only, minus some. The sample has roughly 19,000 clones; around 97% are singletons. The sequenced material came from blood. Source of these receptors: a woman younger than 45 with cystic fibrosis. CDR3s include the opening cysteine and the closing phenylalanine or tryptophan. A D gene is named only where the DNA matches it firmly. The size entry is marked missing in some rows and otherwise reads once, few, many or a size class.

>TRBV10-3|NA|TRBJ1-5|once
TGTGCCATCAGTGTGGGGCAGAACAATCAGCCCCAGCATTTT
CAISVGQNNQPQHF
>TRBV9|NA|TRBJ2-5|NA
TGTGCCAGCAGCGTGACAGGGACTAGAAGAGAGACCCAGTACTTC
CASSVTGTRRETQYF
>TRBV27|NA|TRBJ2-1|NA
TGTGCCAGCAGTTCAGGGCCCTACAATGAGCAGTTCTTC
CASSSGPYNEQFF
>TRBV5-1|NA|TRBJ2-7|NA
TGCGCCAGCAGCTTGGATGGGAGCTCCTACGAGCAGTACTTC
CASSLDGSSYEQYF
>TRBV7-2|NA|TRBJ1-2|NA
TGTGCCAGCAGCTTAGGGTACAGAGAGTATGGCTACACCTTC
CASSLGYREYGYTF
>TRBV28|TRBD1|TRBJ1-2|NA
TGTGCCAGCAGACCGGGACAGGCGCTCTATGGCTACACCTTC
CASRPGQALYGYTF
>TRBV27|TRBD1|TRBJ1-1|NA
TGTGCCAGTAAGGACCGGGACAGGGCTTTTGACACTGAAGCTTTCTTT
CASKDRDRAFDTEAFF
>TRBV5-1|TRBD1|TRBJ1-5|NA
TGCGCCAGCAGCTTGGGGGACAGCGGTAATCAGCCCCAGCATTTT
CASSLGDSGNQPQHF
>TRBV18|NA|TRBJ1-1|NA
TGTGCCAGCTCACGTTTCTGGGCGGAAGCTTTCTTT
CASSRFWAEAFF
>TRBV7-9|NA|TRBJ1-6|NA
TGTGCCAGCAGCTTAGATGGGGGTTATAATTCACCCCTCCACTTT
CASSLDGGYNSPLHF
>TRBV7-8|NA|TRBJ2-3|NA
TGTGCCAGCAGCCTTCGGTGGGATACGCAGTATTTT
CASSLRWDTQYF
>TRBV7-8|NA|TRBJ1-1|NA
TGTGCCAGCAGCTCCTCGTCATACAGGGTCAATGTCAATACTGAAGCTTTCTTT
CASSSSSYRVNVNTEAFF
>TRBV5-6|TRBD1|TRBJ2-2|NA
TGTGCCAGCAGCAGGACAGGGACGGTCGGGGAGCTGTTTTTT
CASSRTGTVGELFF
>TRBV7-9|TRBD1|TRBJ2-1|NA
TGTGCCAGCAGCCCTCGGACAGGGGGGAAGTACAATGAGCAGTTCTTC
CASSPRTGGKYNEQFF
>TRBV6-5|TRBD1|TRBJ1-1|NA
TGTGCCAGTATCCGCGTAACAGGGGTGGGAACTGAAGCTTTCTTT
CASIRVTGVGTEAFF
>TRBV9|TRBD1|TRBJ1-6|NA
TGTGCCAGCAGCGTAGGGGACAGCTCCTATAATTCACCCCTCCACTTT
CASSVGDSSYNSPLHF
>TRBV14|NA|TRBJ2-3|NA
TGTGCCAGCAGCCAAAGGGGGAAAGGCACAGATACGCAGTATTTT
CASSQRGKGTDTQYF
>TRBV5-1|NA|TRBJ2-7|few
TGCGCCAGCAGAGATCTCCACTCCTACGAGCAGTACTTC
CASRDLHSYEQYF
>TRBV4-3|TRBD2|TRBJ2-3|NA
TGCGCCAGCAGCCAATTAGCGGGGGCAGATACGCAGTATTTT
CASSQLAGADTQYF
>TRBV6-1|NA|TRBJ1-6|NA
TGTGCCAGCAGTGGCCGGGACACCTATTCTTCACCCCTCCACTTT
CASSGRDTYSSPLHF
>TRBV6-4|NA|TRBJ2-3|once
TGTGCCAGCAGTGACTCATATTCTGCAGATACGCAGTATTTT
CASSDSYSADTQYF
>TRBV4-3|NA|TRBJ2-2|NA
TGCGCCAGCAGCCAAGACAGGGCTGGCACCGGGGAGCTGTTTTTT
CASSQDRAGTGELFF
>TRBV5-6|NA|TRBJ2-1|NA
TGTGCCAGCAGCTTTGGACTCCTAGGAAACAATGAGCAGTTCTTC
CASSFGLLGNNEQFF
>TRBV4-1|NA|TRBJ2-2|NA
TGCGCCAGCAGCCCAGGCCCGGGGGCCTCCCTAAGGGACACCGGGGAGCTGTTTTTT
CASSPGPGASLRDTGELFF
>TRBV5-1|NA|TRBJ1-1|NA
TGCGCCAGCAGCTTCTACCGGCAGAACACTGAAGCTTTCTTT
CASSFYRQNTEAFF
>TRBV6-6|TRBD1|TRBJ1-1|NA
TGTGCCAGCAGTTACACCGGACAGGATGAAGCTTTCTTT
CASSYTGQDEAFF
>TRBV18|NA|TRBJ1-2|NA
TGTGCCAGCTCACCTTTCTCCAGGGAAAACTATGGCTACACCTTC
CASSPFSRENYGYTF
>TRBV9|NA|TRBJ2-2|NA
TGTGCCAGCAGCGGAGCCCCCGGGAAACTGAACGGGGAGCTGTTTTTT
CASSGAPGKLNGELFF
>TRBV7-9|NA|TRBJ2-7|once
TGTGCCAGCAGCCCGCGGATCGGGGACGAGCAGTACTTC
CASSPRIGDEQYF
>TRBV7-8|NA|TRBJ2-5|NA
TGTGCCAGCAGCAGAAATCATTGGGGACCACAAGAGACCCAGTACTTC
CASSRNHWGPQETQYF
>TRBV4-1|TRBD2|TRBJ2-1|NA
TGCGCCAGCAGCCCTGGACTAGCGGGGGGTGTGAGCTCCTACAATGAGCAGTTCTTC
CASSPGLAGGVSSYNEQFF
>TRBV6-5|TRBD1|TRBJ2-7|NA
TGTGCCAGCAGAAGGACAGGGCGAAATAACGAGCAGTACTTC
CASRRTGRNNEQYF
>TRBV5-1|TRBD1|TRBJ2-7|NA
TGCGCCAGCAGCCGGGACAGGGCAAGGGGGGAGCAGTACTTC
CASSRDRARGEQYF
>TRBV2|NA|TRBJ2-5|NA
TGTGCCAGCAGTGCACTAGAGGGGGAGACCCAGTACTTC
CASSALEGETQYF
>TRBV30|NA|TRBJ2-3|few
TGTGCCTGGAGTGTACTTCGGGACCCAGATACGCAGTATTTT
CAWSVLRDPDTQYF
>TRBV6-1|TRBD2|TRBJ2-4|NA
TGTGCCAGCAGTGACTGGACTAGCAGAAACATTCAGTACTTC
CASSDWTSRNIQYF
>TRBV4-3|NA|TRBJ1-1|NA
TGCGCCAGCAGCCAAGCCACCACCATGAACACTGAAGCTTTCTTT
CASSQATTMNTEAFF
>TRBV6-6|TRBD1|TRBJ2-7|NA
TGTGCCAGCAGTTACGACAGGGGCAACTACGAGCAGTACTTC
CASSYDRGNYEQYF
>TRBV10-3|TRBD1|TRBJ1-5|NA
TGTGCCATCAGTGATTCGGACAGGGGTTATCAGCCCCAGCATTTT
CAISDSDRGYQPQHF
>TRBV10-3|TRBD2|TRBJ2-1|NA
TGTGCCATCAGCGAACCTGCGGGGGGGCTTCACAATGAGCAGTTCTTC
CAISEPAGGLHNEQFF
>TRBV28|TRBD1|TRBJ2-7|NA
TGTGCCAGCAGTCGCCCCCGCGACAGGGGATTTTACGAGCAGTACTTC
CASSRPRDRGFYEQYF